This is a list of T cell receptor beta chains from one sample in a study of T cells in Graves' hyperthyroidism and ophthalmopathy. MiXCR, applied by TCRdb to the multiplex PCR reads, yields one record per CDR3 protein. The sample yields fewer than 350,000 distinct CDR3 sequences, approximately 14% seen once. The sample taken for sequencing was blood. Receptors were obtained from a woman aged 40 to 50 with Graves' hyperthyroidism. The CDR3 runs from the conserved cysteine through the conserved F or W. D genes are given only for firm matches. Clone size is given for some rows only: seen once, a few or many times, or a class if the clone is expanded.

d_call,j_call,clone_size,v_call,cdr3_aa,cdr3_nt
.,TRBJ2-1,.,TRBV4-1,CASSQEGRGTAGNEQFF,TGCGCCAGCAGCCAAGAAGGGCGTGGTACTGCGGGGAATGAGCAGTTCTTC
.,TRBJ2-7,many,TRBV3-1,CASSQELGGNEQYF,TGTGCCAGCAGCCAAGAGCTAGGGGGGAACGAGCAGTACTTC
TRBD1,TRBJ1-5,many,TRBV28,CASSQTPDRGYPQHF,TGTGCCAGCAGTCAGACTCCGGACAGGGGGTATCCCCAGCATTTT
TRBD1,TRBJ2-5,many,TRBV7-2,CASSLWVGTEETQYF,TGTGCCAGCAGCTTATGGGTTGGGACAGAAGAGACCCAGTACTTC
TRBD1,TRBJ2-5,many,TRBV7-6,CASSSGQGGGETQYF,TGTGCCAGCAGCAGCGGACAGGGAGGTGGAGAGACCCAGTACTTC
TRBD2,TRBJ2-5,few,TRBV2,CASSDASGEQETQYF,TGTGCCAGCAGTGACGCTAGCGGGGAGCAAGAGACCCAGTACTTC
.,TRBJ1-1,many,TRBV7-9,CASSPPGLTEAFF,TGTGCCAGCAGCCCCCCTGGTCTCACTGAAGCTTTCTTT
.,TRBJ1-4,.,TRBV30,CAWSRGSTNEKLFF,TGTGCCTGGAGTAGGGGCTCAACTAATGAAAAACTGTTTTTT
TRBD2,TRBJ2-7,.,TRBV4-1,CASSLTSGLGLGEQYF,TGCGCCAGCTCACTAACTTCGGGACTAGGCCTGGGCGAGCAGTACTTC
.,TRBJ2-1,few,TRBV20-1,CSTGEYEQFF,TGCAGTACCGGGGAGTATGAGCAGTTCTTC
TRBD2,TRBJ2-1,many,TRBV20-1,CSAYGLAGEIDEQFF,TGCAGTGCCTACGGACTGGCGGGAGAGATCGATGAGCAGTTCTTC
TRBD1,TRBJ2-1,few,TRBV6-1,CASSRGTGDYNEQFF,TGTGCCAGCAGCCGCGGGACAGGGGACTACAATGAGCAGTTCTTC
TRBD1,TRBJ2-5,.,TRBV20-1,CSAKPGTGGPETQYF,TGCAGTGCAAAACCCGGGACAGGGGGCCCAGAGACCCAGTACTTC
.,TRBJ1-2,few,TRBV5-1,CASSLDLSGYGYTF,TGCGCCAGCAGCTTGGACCTCAGCGGCTATGGCTACACCTTC
.,TRBJ2-1,many,TRBV7-2,CASSLNLYNEQFF,TGTGCCAGCAGCTTAAATTTATACAATGAGCAGTTCTTC
.,TRBJ1-4,many,TRBV2,CAGGSEKLFF,TGTGCCGGCGGGTCCGAAAAACTGTTTTTT
.,TRBJ1-5,many,TRBV20-1,CSARSRGGNPNQPQHF,TGCAGTGCTAGAAGTAGAGGAGGTAATCCCAATCAGCCCCAGCATTTT
TRBD1,TRBJ2-5,many,TRBV2,CASSWTGQETQYF,TGTGCCAGCAGCTGGACAGGGCAAGAGACCCAGTACTTC
.,TRBJ2-7,many,TRBV3-1,CASSQSLEQYF,TGTGCCAGCAGCCAATCCCTCGAGCAGTACTTC
TRBD2,TRBJ2-3,.,TRBV6-1,CASSPRLAGDTQYF,TGTGCCAGCAGTCCGAGACTAGCGGGAGATACGCAGTATTTT
.,TRBJ1-1,many,TRBV18,CASSPASLMNTEAFF,TGTGCCAGCTCACCAGCTTCTCTAATGAACACTGAAGCTTTCTTT
TRBD1,TRBJ2-1,many,TRBV20-1,CSARLGDRDYNEQFF,TGCAGTGCTAGATTGGGGGACAGGGATTACAATGAGCAGTTCTTC
.,TRBJ2-7,few,TRBV4-1,CASSQEDSNSYEQYF,TGCGCCAGCAGCCAAGAGGACAGCAACTCCTACGAGCAGTACTTC
TRBD1,TRBJ1-3,.,TRBV6-1,CASSELSGDRAGNTIYF,TGTGCCAGCAGTGAACTCTCCGGTGACAGGGCTGGAAACACCATATATTTT
TRBD2,TRBJ2-1,many,TRBV30,CAFREGQSSYNEQFF,TGTGCTTTTCGGGAGGGGCAGAGCTCCTACAATGAGCAGTTCTTC
.,TRBJ2-7,many,TRBV3-1,CASSPGEPEQYF,TGTGCCAGCAGCCCCGGGGAGCCCGAGCAGTACTTC
TRBD1,TRBJ1-5,many,TRBV2,CASRITGGNQPQHF,TGTGCCAGCAGAATTACAGGGGGCAATCAGCCCCAGCATTTT
TRBD1,TRBJ1-2,many,TRBV2,CASGQGLGYTF,TGTGCCAGCGGACAGGGATTAGGCTACACCTTC
.,TRBJ2-3,many,TRBV2,CASSESKSGRNTDTQYF,TGTGCCAGCAGTGAAAGTAAAAGCGGGCGGAACACAGATACGCAGTATTTT
.,TRBJ2-3,.,TRBV2,CASSYEFGTQYF,TGTGCCAGCAGTTACGAGTTTGGGACGCAGTATTTT
.,TRBJ2-7,many,TRBV11-2,CASSPVGKGGSYEQYF,TGTGCCAGCAGCCCAGTCGGCAAGGGGGGATCCTACGAGCAGTACTTC
.,TRBJ2-2,few,TRBV19,CASSIRDTGELFF,TGTGCCAGTAGTATAAGGGACACCGGGGAGCTGTTTTTT
TRBD1,TRBJ2-1,many,TRBV5-5,CASSLAGQGRNEQFF,TGTGCCAGCAGCTTAGCGGGACAGGGTCGGAATGAGCAGTTCTTC
.,TRBJ2-1,many,TRBV12-3/TRBV12-4,CASTPRWGNANEQFF,TGTGCCAGCACCCCCCGTTGGGGTAATGCCAATGAGCAGTTCTTC
.,TRBJ2-7,many,TRBV6-2/TRBV6-3,CASRKSGTLYEQYF,TGTGCCAGCCGCAAATCCGGGACTTTATACGAGCAGTACTTC
.,TRBJ2-6,few,TRBV20-1,CSAKGSSGANVLTF,TGCAGTGCTAAGGGGAGCTCTGGGGCCAACGTCCTGACTTTC
.,TRBJ2-1,many,TRBV20-1,CSAQRSSRANEQFF,TGCAGTGCCCAGAGATCCAGCAGGGCCAATGAGCAGTTCTTC
.,TRBJ2-3,many,TRBV7-9,CASSSGIGGTDTQYF,TGTGCCAGCAGCTCCGGTATTGGTGGCACAGATACGCAGTATTTT
.,TRBJ2-1,few,TRBV6-2/TRBV6-3,CASRSILAYNEQFF,TGTGCCAGCAGGTCGATTCTAGCTTACAATGAGCAGTTCTTC
.,TRBJ1-2,many,TRBV28,CASSWGTDYTF,TGTGCCAGCAGTTGGGGGACGGACTACACCTTC
TRBD1,TRBJ1-1,many,TRBV5-1,CASSLSAGGLNTEAFF,TGCGCCAGCAGCTTGTCGGCAGGGGGCTTGAACACTGAAGCTTTCTTT
TRBD2,TRBJ2-7,many,TRBV7-2,CASSLLPAGAPYEQYF,TGTGCCAGCAGCTTACTGCCAGCGGGAGCGCCCTACGAGCAGTACTTC
TRBD2,TRBJ2-5,once,TRBV27,CASSQLGLAGGATQYF,TGTGCCAGCAGTCAACTGGGACTAGCGGGAGGAGCGACCCAGTACTTC
.,TRBJ2-5,many,TRBV7-2,CASRKAGFPEETQYF,TGTGCCAGCAGGAAGGCGGGGTTCCCGGAAGAGACCCAGTACTTC
.,TRBJ1-1,many,TRBV6-1,CASSERGQANTEAFF,TGTGCCAGCAGTGAAAGGGGTCAGGCGAACACTGAAGCTTTCTTT
TRBD2,TRBJ2-1,few,TRBV28,CASTKRGGLGSYNEQFF,TGTGCCAGCACCAAGAGGGGGGGACTAGGCTCCTACAATGAGCAGTTCTTC
TRBD1,TRBJ1-2,many,TRBV7-8,CASSSKRTGWNYGYTF,TGTGCCAGCAGTTCAAAAAGGACAGGGTGGAACTATGGCTACACCTTC
TRBD1,TRBJ2-3,few,TRBV5-1,CASGPDRGHTDTQYF,TGCGCCAGCGGCCCGGACAGGGGGCATACAGATACGCAGTATTTT
.,TRBJ1-6,.,TRBV20-1,CSARSGGNPPLHF,TGCAGTGCTAGATCAGGTGGAAATCCACCCCTCCACTTT
.,TRBJ2-7,many,TRBV3-1,CASSPALAGASYEQYF,TGTGCCAGCAGCCCCGCCTTGGCGGGGGCCTCCTACGAGCAGTACTTC